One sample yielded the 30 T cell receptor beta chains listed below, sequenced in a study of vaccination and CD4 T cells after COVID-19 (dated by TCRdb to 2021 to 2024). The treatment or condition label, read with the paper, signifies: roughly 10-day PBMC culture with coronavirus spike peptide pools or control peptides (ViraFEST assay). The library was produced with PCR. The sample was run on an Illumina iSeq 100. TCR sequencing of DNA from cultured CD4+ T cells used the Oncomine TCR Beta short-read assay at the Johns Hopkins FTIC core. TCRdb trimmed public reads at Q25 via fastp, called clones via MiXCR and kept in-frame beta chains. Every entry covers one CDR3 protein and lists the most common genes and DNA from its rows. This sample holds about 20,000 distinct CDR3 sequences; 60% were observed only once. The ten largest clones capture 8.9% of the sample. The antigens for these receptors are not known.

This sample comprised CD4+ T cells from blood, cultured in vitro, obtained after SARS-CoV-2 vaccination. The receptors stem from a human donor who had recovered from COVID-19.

In DNA, the CDR3 is TGCAGTGCTAGGGTCAGGGGGCGCTCGGAGCAGCCCCAGCATTTT. Its translation is CSARVRGRSEQPQHF. The chain is built from TRBV20-1 and TRBJ1-5; TRBD1 aligns across 8 bases. The CDR3 has 15 amino acids. The V segment lost 3 bases and the J segment 7 bases; nucleotides outside the gene matches: 11. Germline CDR1 DFQATT, CDR2 SNEGSKA (reference sequence).

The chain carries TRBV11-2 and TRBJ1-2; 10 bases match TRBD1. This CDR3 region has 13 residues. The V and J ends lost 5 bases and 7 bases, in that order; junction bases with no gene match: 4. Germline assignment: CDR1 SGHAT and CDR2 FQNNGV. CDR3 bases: TGTGCCAGCAGCCGGGACAGGGGCCTTGGCTACACCTTC. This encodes CASSRDRGLGYTF.

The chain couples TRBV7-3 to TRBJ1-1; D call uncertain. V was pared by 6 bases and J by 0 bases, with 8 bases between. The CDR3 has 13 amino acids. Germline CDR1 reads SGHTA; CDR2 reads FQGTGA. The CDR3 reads CASSLDLNTEAFF. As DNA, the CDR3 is TGTGCCAGCAGTCTCGACCTGAACACTGAAGCTTTCTTT. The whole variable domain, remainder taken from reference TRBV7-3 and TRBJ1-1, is GAGVSQTPSNKVTEKGKYVELRCDPISGHTALYWYRQSLGQGPEFLIYFQGTGAADDSGLPNDRFFAVRPEGSVSTLKIQRTERGDSAVYLCASSLDLNTEAFFGQGTRLTVV.

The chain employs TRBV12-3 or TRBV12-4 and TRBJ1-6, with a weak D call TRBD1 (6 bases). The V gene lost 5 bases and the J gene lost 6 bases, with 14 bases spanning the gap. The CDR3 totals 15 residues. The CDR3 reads CASSGTGLGNSPLHF. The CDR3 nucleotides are TGTGCCAGCAGTGGAACAGGGTTAGGTAATTCACCCCTCCACTTT.

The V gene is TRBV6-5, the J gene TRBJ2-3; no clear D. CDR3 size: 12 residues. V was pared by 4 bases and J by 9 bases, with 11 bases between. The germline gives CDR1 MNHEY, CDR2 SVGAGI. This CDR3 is CASSSVTYTQYF. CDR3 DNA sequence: TGTGCCAGCAGTTCCGTGACATACACGCAGTATTTT.

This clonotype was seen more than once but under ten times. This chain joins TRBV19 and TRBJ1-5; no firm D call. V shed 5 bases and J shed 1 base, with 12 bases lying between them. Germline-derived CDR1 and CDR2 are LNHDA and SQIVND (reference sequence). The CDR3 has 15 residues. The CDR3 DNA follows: TGTGCCAGTAGTGTATTGCTGGACAGCAATCAGCCCCAGCATTTT. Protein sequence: CASSVLLDSNQPQHF.

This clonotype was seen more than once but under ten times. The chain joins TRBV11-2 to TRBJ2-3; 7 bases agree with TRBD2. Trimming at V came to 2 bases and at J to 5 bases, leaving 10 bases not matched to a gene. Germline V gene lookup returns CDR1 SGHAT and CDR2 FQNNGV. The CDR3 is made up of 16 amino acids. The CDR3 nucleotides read TGTGCCAGCAGCTTACTAGCGGCTGGAGGCGTAGATACGCAGTATTTT. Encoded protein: CASSLLAAGGVDTQYF.

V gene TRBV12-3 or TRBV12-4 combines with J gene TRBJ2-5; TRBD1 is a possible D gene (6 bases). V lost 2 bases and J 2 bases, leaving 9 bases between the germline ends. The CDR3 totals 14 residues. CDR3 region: CASSLSRGQETQYF. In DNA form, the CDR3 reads TGTGCCAGCAGTTTAAGCAGGGGTCAAGAGACCCAGTACTTC.

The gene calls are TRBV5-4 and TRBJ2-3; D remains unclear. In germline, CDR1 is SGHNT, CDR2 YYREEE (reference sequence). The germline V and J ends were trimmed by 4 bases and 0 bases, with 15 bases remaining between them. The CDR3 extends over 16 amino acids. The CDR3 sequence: CASSAVHVRSTDTQYF. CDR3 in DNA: TGTGCCAGCAGCGCAGTTCACGTGCGGAGCACAGATACGCAGTATTTT. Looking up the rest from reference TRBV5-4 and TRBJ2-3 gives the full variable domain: ETGVTQSPTHLIKTRGQQVTLRCSSQSGHNTVSWYQQALGQGPQFIFQYYREEENGRGNFPPRFSGLQFPNYSSELNVNALELDDSALYLCASSAVHVRSTDTQYFGPGTRLTVL.

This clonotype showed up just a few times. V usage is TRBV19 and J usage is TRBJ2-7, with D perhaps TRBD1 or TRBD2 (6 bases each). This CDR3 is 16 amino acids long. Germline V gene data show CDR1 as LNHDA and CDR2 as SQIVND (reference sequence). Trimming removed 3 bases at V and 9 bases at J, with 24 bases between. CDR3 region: CASSIPLGMGGALQYF. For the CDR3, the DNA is TGTGCCAGTAGTATCCCTCTAGGCATGGGGGGCGCATTGCAGTACTTC.

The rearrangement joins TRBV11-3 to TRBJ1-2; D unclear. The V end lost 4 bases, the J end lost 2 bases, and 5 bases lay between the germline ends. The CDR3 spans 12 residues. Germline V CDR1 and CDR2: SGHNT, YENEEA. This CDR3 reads CASSSGNYGYTF. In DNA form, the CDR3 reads TGTGCCAGCAGCTCCGGCAACTATGGCTACACCTTC.

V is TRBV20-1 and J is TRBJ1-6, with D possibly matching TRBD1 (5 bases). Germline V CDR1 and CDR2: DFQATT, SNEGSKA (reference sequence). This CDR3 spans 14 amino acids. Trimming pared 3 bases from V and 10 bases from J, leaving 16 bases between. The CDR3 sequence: CSASGTAGGSPLHF. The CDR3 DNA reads TGCAGTGCTAGCGGGACCGCGGGGGGATCACCCCTCCACTTT.

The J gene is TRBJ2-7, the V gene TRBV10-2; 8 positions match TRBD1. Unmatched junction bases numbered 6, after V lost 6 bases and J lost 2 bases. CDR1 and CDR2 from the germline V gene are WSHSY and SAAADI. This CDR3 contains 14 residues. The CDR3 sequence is CASRLGQGPYEQYF. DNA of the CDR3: TGCGCCAGCAGATTAGGACAGGGTCCCTACGAGCAGTACTTC.

The CDR3 DNA reads TGTGCCAGCTCACCGATGACAGGGACAGGGCTGAGTCCCCAGCATTTT. Amino acids: CASSPMTGTGLSPQHF. The rearrangement joins TRBV18 to TRBJ1-5; 9 bases agree with TRBD1. V lost 3 bases, J lost 10 bases, and 13 bases stayed unmatched. Looked up from germline, CDR1 is KGHSH and CDR2 is LQKENI. The CDR3 has 16 residues. The complete variable domain, with remaining parts taken from reference TRBV18 and TRBJ1-5, reads NAGVMQNPRHLVRRRGQEARLRCSPMKGHSHVYWYRQLPEEGLKFMVYLQKENIIDESGMPKERFSAEFPKEGPSILRIQQVVRGDSAAYFCASSPMTGTGLSPQHFGDGTRLSIL.

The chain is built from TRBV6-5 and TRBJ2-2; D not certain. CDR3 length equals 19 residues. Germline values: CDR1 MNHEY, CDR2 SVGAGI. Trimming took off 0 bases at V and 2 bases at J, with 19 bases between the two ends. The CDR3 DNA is TGTGCCAGCAGTTACTCGATGGATCCCGCTCTTACCAACACCGGGGAGCTGTTTTTT. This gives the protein CASSYSMDPALTNTGELFF.

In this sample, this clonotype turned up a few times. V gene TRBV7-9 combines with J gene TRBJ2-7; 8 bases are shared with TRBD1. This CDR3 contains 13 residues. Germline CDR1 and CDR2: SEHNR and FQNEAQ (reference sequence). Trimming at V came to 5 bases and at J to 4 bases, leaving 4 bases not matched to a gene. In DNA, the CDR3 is TGTGCCAGCAGCCCAGGGGGCGCGTACGAGCAGTACTTC. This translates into CASSPGGAYEQYF.

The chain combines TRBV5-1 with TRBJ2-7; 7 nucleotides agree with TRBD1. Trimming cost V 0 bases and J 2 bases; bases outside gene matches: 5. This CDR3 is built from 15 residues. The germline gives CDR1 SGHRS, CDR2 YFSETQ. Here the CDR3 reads CASSLEQGLTYEQYF. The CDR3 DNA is TGCGCCAGCAGCTTGGAACAGGGGCTGACCTACGAGCAGTACTTC.

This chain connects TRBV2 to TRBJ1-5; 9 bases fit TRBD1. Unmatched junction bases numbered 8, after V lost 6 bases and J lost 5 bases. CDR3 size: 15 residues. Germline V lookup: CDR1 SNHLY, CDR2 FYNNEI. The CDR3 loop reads CASSLAQGAYQPQHF. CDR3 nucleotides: TGTGCCAGCAGCCTAGCACAGGGGGCTTATCAGCCCCAGCATTTT. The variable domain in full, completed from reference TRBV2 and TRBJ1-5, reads EPEVTQTPSHQVTQMGQEVILRCVPISNHLYFYWYRQILGQKVEFLVSFYNNEISEKSEIFDDQFSVERPDGSNFTLKIRSTKLEDSAMYFCASSLAQGAYQPQHFGDGTRLSIL.

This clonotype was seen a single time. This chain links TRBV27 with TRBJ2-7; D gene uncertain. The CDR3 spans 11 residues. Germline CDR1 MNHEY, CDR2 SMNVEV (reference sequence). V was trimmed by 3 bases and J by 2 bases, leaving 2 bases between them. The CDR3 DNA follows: TGTGCCAGCAGTTTCGCCTACGAGCAGTACTTC. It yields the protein CASSFAYEQYF.

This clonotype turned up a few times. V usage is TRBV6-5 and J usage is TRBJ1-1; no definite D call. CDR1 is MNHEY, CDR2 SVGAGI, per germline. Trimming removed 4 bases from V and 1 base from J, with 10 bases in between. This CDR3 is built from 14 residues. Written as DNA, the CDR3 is TGTGCCAGCAGTTCCATAGACGGGAACACTGAAGCTTTCTTT. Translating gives CASSSIDGNTEAFF.

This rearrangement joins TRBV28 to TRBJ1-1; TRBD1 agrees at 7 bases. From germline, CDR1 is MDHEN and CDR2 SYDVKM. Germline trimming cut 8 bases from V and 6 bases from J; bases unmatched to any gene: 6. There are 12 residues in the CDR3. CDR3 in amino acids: CASWTGRAEAFF. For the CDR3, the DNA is TGTGCCAGCTGGACAGGTAGGGCTGAAGCTTTCTTT. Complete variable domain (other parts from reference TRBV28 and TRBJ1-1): DVKVTQSSRYLVKRTGEKVFLECVQDMDHENMFWYRQDPGLGLRLIYFSYDVKMKEKGDIPEGYSVSREKKERFSLILESASTNQTSMYLCASWTGRAEAFFGQGTRLTVV.

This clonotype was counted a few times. CDR3 sequence: CASSLSGTPSGGYTF. DNA of the CDR3: TGTGCCAGCAGTTTATCGGGAACACCATCCGGGGGCTACACCTTC. V usage is TRBV27 and J usage is TRBJ1-2; no firm D call. The V end was cut by 0 bases, the J end by 8 bases, with 16 bases between. This CDR3 region has 15 residues. CDR1 and CDR2 from the germline V gene are MNHEY and SMNVEV (reference sequence).

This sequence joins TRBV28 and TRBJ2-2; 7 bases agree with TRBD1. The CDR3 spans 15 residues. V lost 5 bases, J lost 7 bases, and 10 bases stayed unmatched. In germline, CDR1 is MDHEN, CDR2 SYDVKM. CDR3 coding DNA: TGTGCCAGCAGTCCGCAAGACAGGGTCGACGGGGAGCTGTTTTTT. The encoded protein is CASSPQDRVDGELFF.

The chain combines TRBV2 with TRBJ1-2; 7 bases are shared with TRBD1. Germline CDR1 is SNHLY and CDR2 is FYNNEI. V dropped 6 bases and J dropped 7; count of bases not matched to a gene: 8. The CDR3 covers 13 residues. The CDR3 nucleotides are TGTGCCAGCAGCGCACAGGGGTCCGCTGGCTACACCTTC. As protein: CASSAQGSAGYTF.

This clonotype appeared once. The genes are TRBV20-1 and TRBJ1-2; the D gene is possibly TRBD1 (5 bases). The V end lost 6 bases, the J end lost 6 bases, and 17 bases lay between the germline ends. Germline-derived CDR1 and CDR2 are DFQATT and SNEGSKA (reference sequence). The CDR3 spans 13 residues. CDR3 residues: CSAPPRGGNGYTF. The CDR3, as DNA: TGCAGTGCACCCCCACGGGGGGGGAATGGCTACACCTTC.

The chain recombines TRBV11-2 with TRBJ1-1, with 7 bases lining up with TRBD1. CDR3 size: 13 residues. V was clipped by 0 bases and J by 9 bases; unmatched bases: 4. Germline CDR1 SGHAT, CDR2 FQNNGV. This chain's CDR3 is CASSLDVRGKAFF. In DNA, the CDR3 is TGTGCCAGCAGCTTAGATGTCAGGGGGAAAGCTTTCTTT.

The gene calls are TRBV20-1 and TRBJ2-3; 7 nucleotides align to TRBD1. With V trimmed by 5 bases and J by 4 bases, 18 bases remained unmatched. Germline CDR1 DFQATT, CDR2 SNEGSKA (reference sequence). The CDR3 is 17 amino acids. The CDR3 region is CSAYGQALGLLADTQYF. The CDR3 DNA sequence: TGCAGTGCTTATGGACAGGCGCTGGGGTTATTGGCAGATACGCAGTATTTT.

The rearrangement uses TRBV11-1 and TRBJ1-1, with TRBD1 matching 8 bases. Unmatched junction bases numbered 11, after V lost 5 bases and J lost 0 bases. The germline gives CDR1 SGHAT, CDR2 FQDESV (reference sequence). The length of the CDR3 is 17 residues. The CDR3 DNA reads TGTGCCAGCAGCGTAACGGGGACAGGAAACATGAACACTGAAGCTTTCTTT. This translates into CASSVTGTGNMNTEAFF.

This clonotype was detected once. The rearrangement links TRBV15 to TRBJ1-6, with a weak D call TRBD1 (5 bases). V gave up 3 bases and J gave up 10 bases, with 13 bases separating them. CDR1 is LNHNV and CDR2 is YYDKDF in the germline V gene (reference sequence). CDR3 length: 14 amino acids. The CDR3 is CATSSGGRGSPLHF. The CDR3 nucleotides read TGTGCCACCAGCAGTGGGGGACGAGGATCACCCCTCCACTTT.

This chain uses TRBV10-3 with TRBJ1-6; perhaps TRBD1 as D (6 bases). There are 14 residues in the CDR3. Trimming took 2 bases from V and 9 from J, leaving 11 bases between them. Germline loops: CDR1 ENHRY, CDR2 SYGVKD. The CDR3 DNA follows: TGTGCCATCAGTGAGGCCGGGGGCGGTTCACCCCTCCACTTT. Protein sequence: CAISEAGGGSPLHF.